These T cell receptor beta chains were read from a single sample in a study of blood T cell repertoires in COVID-19. Libraries were prepared by immunoSEQ multiplex PCR; TCRdb keeps only in-frame clonotypes and omits some of them. The sample carries 200,000 to 250,000 clones, roughly 76% recorded once. Material for sequencing was peripheral blood. The source is a woman at least 80 years old with COVID-19, enrolled during active disease. Both conserved end residues are part of each CDR3. The order of the fields is J gene, clone size, D gene, V gene, CDR3 DNA, CDR3 protein. D genes are given only for firm matches. Only part of the rows carry a size: once, few, many, or a class if the clone is expanded.

TRBJ2-1 . . TRBV27 TGTGCCAGCAGTTTATATCTCGGGAAGCAGTTCTTC CASSLYLGKQFF
TRBJ1-2 . . TRBV5-1 TGCGCCAGCAGCTTGGCCATGGAAGGACTCGGCTACACCTTC CASSLAMEGLGYTF
TRBJ2-5 . TRBD1 TRBV27 TGTGCCAGCAGTCCCCAGACAGGGACCCCTTGGGAGACCCAGTACTTC CASSPQTGTPWETQYF
TRBJ1-5 . TRBD1 TRBV30 TGTGCCTACAAAAGACAGGGACTTGAGCCCCAGCATTTT CAYKRQGLEPQHF
TRBJ2-7 few TRBD2 TRBV18 TGTGCCAGCTCACCAGGGATAAGCGGGAGGTACGAGCAGTACTTC CASSPGISGRYEQYF
TRBJ2-1 . TRBD2 TRBV11-2 TGTGCCAGCAGCTCCGGACTAGCGGGAGTGGCTGAGCAGTTCTTC CASSSGLAGVAEQFF
TRBJ1-3 few . TRBV7-9 TGTGCCAGCAGCTTAGGTGGCGGAAACACCATATATTTT CASSLGGGNTIYF
TRBJ2-2 . TRBD2 TRBV10-1 TGCGCCAGCGGCCCGGGGGGGGCGCGGGCCGGGGAGCTGTTTTTT CASGPGGARAGELFF
TRBJ2-5 . TRBD2 TRBV7-2 TGTGCCAGCAGCCGCGGGGGGGGCGGCGAGACCCAGTACTTC CASSRGGGGETQYF
TRBJ1-5 . TRBD1 TRBV27 TGTGCCAGCAGTAAACAGGGGGATCAGCCCCAGCATTTT CASSKQGDQPQHF
TRBJ1-3 . . TRBV19 TGTGCCACCTCCTATGGGCCCTCTGGAAACACCATATATTTT CATSYGPSGNTIYF
TRBJ1-5 . . TRBV7-6 TGTGCCAGCAGCTCCGGTTGGGGGCATGGTCAGCCCCAGCATTTT CASSSGWGHGQPQHF
TRBJ1-2 . . TRBV6-5 TGTGCCAGCAGTCACCGGGGAGGAGGCTACACCTTC CASSHRGGGYTF
TRBJ1-5 . . TRBV6-5 TGTGCCAGCAGTTCCTACGAGTTGGGGCTACAGCATTTT CASSSYELGLQHF
TRBJ2-7 few TRBD2 TRBV28 TGTGCCAGCAGTGAGACTAGCGGGAGGGCCGTTGAGCAGTACTTC CASSETSGRAVEQYF
TRBJ2-5 . . TRBV29-1 TGCAGCGTGGATCAGCGGTCCCTGGGGGAGACCCAGTACTTC CSVDQRSLGETQYF
TRBJ1-1 few . TRBV18 TGTGCCAGCTCACCATCAATGAACACTGAAGCTTTCTTT CASSPSMNTEAFF
TRBJ1-4 once TRBD1 TRBV28 TGTGCCACGCAGGGGGTGAATGAAAAACTGTTTTTT CATQGVNEKLFF
TRBJ1-2 . TRBD1 TRBV5-1 TGCGCCAGCAGCTCCGCTCCGGGACAGGATCTGGGAGGCTATGGCTACACCTTC CASSSAPGQDLGGYGYTF
TRBJ2-3 few . TRBV4-2 TGTGCCAGCAGCCCAGCGGGTACCACAGATACGCAGTATTTT CASSPAGTTDTQYF
TRBJ2-7 few . TRBV7-2 TGTGCCAGCATCGGAACCGGCCAAGCGGATTACGAGCAGTACTTC CASIGTGQADYEQYF
TRBJ2-3 many TRBD2 TRBV14 TGTGCCAGCAGCCAATTCACTAGCGGGAGGGCCAGCACAGATACGCAGTATTTT CASSQFTSGRASTDTQYF
TRBJ1-2 . . TRBV27 TGTGCCAGCAGTCGGGGAAAGCGGGACTATGGCTACACCTTC CASSRGKRDYGYTF
TRBJ1-5 . . TRBV19 TGTGCCAGTAGTAAGTTGGCCAATCAGCCCCAGCATTTT CASSKLANQPQHF
TRBJ1-1 . TRBD1 TRBV5-1 TGCGCCAGCAGACAAACGACAGGGGCAGGGACTGAAGCTTTCTTT CASRQTTGAGTEAFF
TRBJ2-2 . . TRBV7-3 TGTGCCAGCAGCCAGGGGCGGTCAACCGGGGAGCTGTTTTTT CASSQGRSTGELFF
TRBJ2-7 . . TRBV20-1 TGCAGTGCCGAAACTCGCTACGAGCAGTACTTC CSAETRYEQYF
TRBJ2-1 . . TRBV2 TGTGCCAGCAGTTTGCTAGACAAGGGGGGGAATGAGCAGTTCTTC CASSLLDKGGNEQFF
TRBJ1-2 . . TRBV27 TGTGCCAGCAGTTCAACAGGTGGTTGGGGCTACACCTTC CASSSTGGWGYTF
TRBJ1-2 . TRBD1 TRBV5-6 TGTGCCAGCAGCCGGGGACAGGGGTTTCGGTATGGCTACACCTTC CASSRGQGFRYGYTF